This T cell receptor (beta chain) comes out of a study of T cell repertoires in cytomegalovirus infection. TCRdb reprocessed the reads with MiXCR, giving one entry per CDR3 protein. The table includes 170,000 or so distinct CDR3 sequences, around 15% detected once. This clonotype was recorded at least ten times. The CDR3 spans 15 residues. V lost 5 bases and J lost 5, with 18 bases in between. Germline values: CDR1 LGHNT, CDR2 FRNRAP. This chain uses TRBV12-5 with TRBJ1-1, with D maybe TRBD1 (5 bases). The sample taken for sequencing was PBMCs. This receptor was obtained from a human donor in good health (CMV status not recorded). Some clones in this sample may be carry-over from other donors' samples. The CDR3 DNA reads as TGTGCTAGTGGTGGGGTGTTGGGGGGAGGTACTGAAGCTTTCTTT. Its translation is CASGGVLGGGTEAFF.